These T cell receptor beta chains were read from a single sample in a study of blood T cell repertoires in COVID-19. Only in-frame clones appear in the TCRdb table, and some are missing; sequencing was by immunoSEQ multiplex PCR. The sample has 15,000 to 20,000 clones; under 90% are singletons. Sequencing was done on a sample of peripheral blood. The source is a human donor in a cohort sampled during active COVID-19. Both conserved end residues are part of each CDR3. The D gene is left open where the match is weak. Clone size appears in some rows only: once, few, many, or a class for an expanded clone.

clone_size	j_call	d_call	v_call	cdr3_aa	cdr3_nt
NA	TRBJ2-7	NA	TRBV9	CASSVVGSSYEQYF	TGTGCCAGCAGCGTAGTTGGCAGCTCCTACGAGCAGTACTTC
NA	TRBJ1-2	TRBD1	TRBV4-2	CASSLDRGRGDGYTF	TGTGCCAGCAGCCTAGACAGGGGACGCGGTGATGGCTACACCTTC
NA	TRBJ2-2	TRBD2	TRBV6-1	CASSGLAGLNTGELFF	TGTGCCAGCAGTGGACTAGCGGGACTGAACACCGGGGAGCTGTTTTTT
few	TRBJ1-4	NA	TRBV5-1	CASSLVSAANEKLFF	TGCGCCAGCAGCTTGGTTTCGGCGGCTAATGAAAAACTGTTTTTT
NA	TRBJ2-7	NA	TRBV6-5	CASSQTGGGSYEQYF	TGTGCCAGCAGTCAAACAGGGGGAGGGTCCTACGAGCAGTACTTC
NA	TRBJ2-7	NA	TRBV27	CASSYWEAGEQYF	TGTGCCAGCAGTTACTGGGAGGCTGGCGAGCAGTACTTC
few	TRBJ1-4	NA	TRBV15	CATSTASGEMPEKLFF	TGTGCCACCAGCACCGCCTCAGGGGAGATGCCAGAAAAACTGTTTTTT
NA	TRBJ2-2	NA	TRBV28	CASTDRQSSNTGELFF	TGTGCCAGCACCGACCGACAGAGCTCGAACACCGGGGAGCTGTTTTTT
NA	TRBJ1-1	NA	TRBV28	CASNGGSDTEAFF	TGTGCCAGCAATGGGGGGTCGGACACTGAAGCTTTCTTT
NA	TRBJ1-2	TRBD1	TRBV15	CATSRDSRGSGYTF	TGTGCCACCAGCAGAGATAGCAGGGGGAGTGGCTACACCTTC
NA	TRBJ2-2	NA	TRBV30	CASIPAGADTGELFF	TGTGCCTCGATCCCCGCAGGGGCGGACACCGGGGAGCTGTTTTTT
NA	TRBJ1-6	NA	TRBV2	CASSEQSGSPLHF	TGTGCCAGCAGTGAACAATCAGGTTCACCCCTCCACTTT
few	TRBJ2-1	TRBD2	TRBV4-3	CASSQVAGTSGLNEQFF	TGCGCCAGCAGCCAAGTTGCCGGGACTAGCGGGTTGAATGAGCAGTTCTTC
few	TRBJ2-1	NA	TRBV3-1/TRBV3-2	CASSRDVGLRFTNEQFF	TGTGCCAGCAGCCGAGACGTCGGACTCCGCTTTACGAATGAGCAGTTCTTC
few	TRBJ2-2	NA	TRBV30	CAWTSVSGELFF	TGTGCCTGGACTAGTGTTTCCGGGGAGCTGTTTTTT
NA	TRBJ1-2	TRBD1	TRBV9	CASSVGDRTYGYTF	TGTGCCAGCAGCGTAGGGGACAGGACCTATGGCTACACCTTC
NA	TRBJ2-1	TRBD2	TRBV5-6	CASSLGSGRFF	TGTGCCAGCAGCTTGGGTAGCGGGAGATTCTTC
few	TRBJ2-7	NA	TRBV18	CASSPRTGEYEQYF	TGTGCCAGCTCACCCCGGACTGGAGAGTACGAGCAGTACTTC
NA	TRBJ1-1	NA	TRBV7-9	CASSPPPSLNTEAFF	TGTGCCAGCAGCCCGCCCCCCAGTTTGAACACTGAAGCTTTCTTT
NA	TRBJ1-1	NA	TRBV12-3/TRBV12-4	CASRHRSEAFF	TGTGCCAGCAGGCACAGATCCGAAGCTTTCTTT
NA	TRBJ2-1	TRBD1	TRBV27	CASSWETGLNEQFF	TGTGCCAGCAGTTGGGAGACAGGGTTGAATGAGCAGTTCTTC
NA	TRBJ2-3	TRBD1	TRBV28	CASSSPDRTTDTQYF	TGTGCCAGCAGTTCTCCGGACAGGACCACAGATACGCAGTATTTT
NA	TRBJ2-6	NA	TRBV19	CASSGQTNSGANVLTF	TGTGCCAGTAGTGGACAGACCAACTCTGGGGCCAACGTCCTGACTTTC
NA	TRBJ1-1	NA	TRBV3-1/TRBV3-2	CASSAGVTEAFF	TGTGCCAGCAGCGCAGGGGTTACTGAAGCTTTCTTT
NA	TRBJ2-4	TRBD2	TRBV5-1	CASSSGLAGGPRNIQYF	TGCGCCAGCAGCTCCGGACTAGCGGGAGGGCCGCGTAACATTCAGTACTTC
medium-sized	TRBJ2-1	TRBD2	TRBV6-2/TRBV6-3	CASSLAGEGSNEQFF	TGTGCCAGCAGCCTAGCGGGAGAGGGTTCGAATGAGCAGTTCTTC
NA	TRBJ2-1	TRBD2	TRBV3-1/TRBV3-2	CASSRYVPGLAAYNEQFF	TGTGCCAGCAGCCGTTACGTTCCGGGACTAGCGGCCTACAATGAGCAGTTCTTC
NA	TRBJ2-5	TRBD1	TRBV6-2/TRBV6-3	CASSYGQGWETQYF	TGTGCCAGCAGTTACGGACAGGGGTGGGAGACCCAGTACTTC
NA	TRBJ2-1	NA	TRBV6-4	CASSDQRGGNEQFF	TGTGCCAGCAGTGACCAGAGGGGAGGAAATGAGCAGTTCTTC
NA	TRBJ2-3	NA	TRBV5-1	CASIQRTEDGGRYTDTQYF	TGCGCCAGCATCCAACGGACCGAGGATGGCGGGCGGTATACAGATACGCAGTATTTT
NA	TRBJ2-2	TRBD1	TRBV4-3	CASSAQGSGELFF	TGCGCCAGCAGCGCACAGGGGTCCGGGGAGCTGTTTTTT
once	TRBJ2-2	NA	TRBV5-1	CASSLVAGSKGELFF	TGCGCCAGCAGCTTGGTGGCAGGGTCGAAAGGGGAGCTGTTTTTT
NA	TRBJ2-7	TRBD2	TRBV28	CASSPVLRTSGSRPYEQYF	TGTGCCAGCAGTCCCGTCCTCAGGACTAGCGGGAGTCGTCCCTACGAGCAGTACTTC
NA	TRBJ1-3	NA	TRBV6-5	CASRGSSGNTIYF	TGTGCCAGCCGAGGGAGCTCTGGAAACACCATATATTTT
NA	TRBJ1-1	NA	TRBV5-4	CASSLLNSLEAFF	TGTGCCAGCAGCTTGCTAAACAGCCTTGAAGCTTTCTTT
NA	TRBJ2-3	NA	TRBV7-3	CASSSSLSGSDTQYF	TGTGCCAGCAGCTCATCCCTCTCCGGGAGTGATACGCAGTATTTT
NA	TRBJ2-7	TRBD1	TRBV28	CASSLTGGGPSEQYF	TGTGCCAGCAGCCTTACAGGGGGCGGGCCCAGCGAGCAGTACTTC
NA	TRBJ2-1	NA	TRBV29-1	CSVEERGLGSNEQFF	TGCAGCGTTGAAGAGAGGGGACTGGGCAGCAATGAGCAGTTCTTC
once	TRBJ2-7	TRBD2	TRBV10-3	CAISDVRLAGTYEQYF	TGTGCCATCAGTGATGTAAGGCTAGCGGGGACCTACGAGCAGTACTTC
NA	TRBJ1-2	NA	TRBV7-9	CASSFRSGDGYTF	TGTGCCAGCAGCTTCCGCAGCGGGGATGGCTACACCTTC
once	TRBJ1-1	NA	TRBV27	CASSLSIQGHTEAFF	TGTGCCAGCAGTTTATCGATCCAGGGGCACACTGAAGCTTTCTTT
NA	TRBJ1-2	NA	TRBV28	CASSLRRGGNLGYTF	TGTGCCAGCAGTTTAAGACGCGGGGGAAATCTTGGCTACACCTTC
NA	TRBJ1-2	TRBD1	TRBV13	CASSKYRGNRGFDYGYTF	TGTGCCAGCAGCAAGTACAGGGGGAATCGAGGGTTTGACTATGGCTACACCTTC
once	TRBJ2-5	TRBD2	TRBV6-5	CASDTSGRGETQYF	TGTGCCAGCGATACTAGCGGGAGAGGAGAGACCCAGTACTTC
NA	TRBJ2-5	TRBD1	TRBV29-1	CSAGQGIGETQYF	TGCAGCGCAGGACAGGGGATCGGAGAGACCCAGTACTTC
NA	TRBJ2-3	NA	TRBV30	CAASGGSTDTQYF	TGTGCCGCGAGCGGTGGGAGTACAGATACGCAGTATTTT
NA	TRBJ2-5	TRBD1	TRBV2	CASSALGTDQETQYF	TGTGCCAGCAGTGCTTTGGGGACAGACCAAGAGACCCAGTACTTC
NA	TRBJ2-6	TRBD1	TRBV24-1	CATSDWDRSSGANVLTF	TGTGCCACCAGTGATTGGGACAGAAGCTCTGGGGCCAACGTCCTGACTTTC
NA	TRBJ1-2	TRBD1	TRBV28	CASSSTGGGRGYTF	TGTGCCAGCAGTTCGACAGGGGGCGGGCGTGGCTACACCTTC
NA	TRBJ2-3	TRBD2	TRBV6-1	CASSSGTSKDTQYF	TGTGCCAGCAGTTCCGGGACTAGTAAAGATACGCAGTATTTT
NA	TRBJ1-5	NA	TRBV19	CASVPGQYSNQPQHF	TGTGCCAGTGTTCCGGGACAATATAGCAATCAGCCCCAGCATTTT
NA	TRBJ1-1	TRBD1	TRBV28	CASRLNRGEAFF	TGTGCCAGCAGGCTAAACAGGGGGGAAGCTTTCTTT
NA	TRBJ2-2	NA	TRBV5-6	CASSLEPGLLTGELFF	TGTGCCAGCAGCTTAGAACCGGGACTTTTAACCGGGGAGCTGTTTTTT
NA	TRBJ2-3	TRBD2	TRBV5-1	CASSLEGLAFPDTQYF	TGCGCCAGCAGCTTGGAAGGACTAGCTTTCCCAGATACGCAGTATTTT
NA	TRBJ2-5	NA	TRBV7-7	CASSFTGTPQETQYF	TGTGCCAGCAGCTTTACCGGGACACCGCAAGAGACCCAGTACTTC
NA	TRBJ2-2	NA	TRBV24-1	CATSDSDKNTGELFF	TGTGCCACCAGTGACTCGGACAAGAACACCGGGGAGCTGTTTTTT
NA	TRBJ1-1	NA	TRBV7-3	CASSSSVNTEAFF	TGTGCCAGCAGCTCATCAGTGAACACTGAAGCTTTCTTT
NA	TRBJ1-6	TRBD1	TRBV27	CASSWDSVVSPLHF	TGTGCCAGCAGCTGGGACAGCGTCGTTTCACCCCTCCACTTT
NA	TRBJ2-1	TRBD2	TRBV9	CASSVGVGLAVNEQFF	TGTGCCAGCAGCGTAGGGGTGGGACTAGCGGTCAATGAGCAGTTCTTC
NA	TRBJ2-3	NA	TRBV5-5	CASSLDLGANADTQYF	TGTGCCAGCAGCTTGGATCTGGGGGCAAACGCAGATACGCAGTATTTT